This T cell receptor beta chain is from a study of T cell changes during pregnancy in multiple sclerosis. Assay used: immunoSEQ multiplex PCR; TCRdb lists only in-frame clones, some missing. Of 60,000 to 65,000 clones detected, around 92% appear once; the ten largest clones hold 2.3%. The CDR3 is 15 amino acids. The junction had 2 bases not matched to a gene; V was cut back by 0 bases and J by 6 bases. From germline, CDR1 is LNHDA and CDR2 SQIVND (reference sequence). This sequence was found in a female donor with multiple sclerosis, enrolled in a pregnancy study. The chain has TRBV19 and TRBJ2-1; 10 nucleotides align to TRBD2. Material: peripheral blood, obtained in the first trimester of pregnancy. In DNA form, the CDR3 reads TGTGCCAGTAGTATAGACACTAGCGGGGTCAATGAGCAGTTCTTC. It specifies CASSIDTSGVNEQFF.